Presented here are 17 T cell receptor beta chains from one specimen sequenced in a study of a mutant IDH1 vaccine in newly diagnosed glioma. No cognate antigen is known for these TCRs. Sequencing was performed with immunoSEQ multiplex PCR; in TCRdb, only in-frame clones are kept and a portion is missing. Of roughly 40,000 clones detected, 85% to 95% appear once; the ten largest clones hold 3.5% to 4%. Time point described: week 23, last vaccination. What each vaccine dose contained was 300 ug of mutant IDH1 20-mer peptide, accompanied by topical imiquimod. Sequenced here: PBMCs, sampled from a glioma patient whose treatment included an IDH1 peptide vaccine. All receptors derive from a man aged 50 or older with glioma.

This sequence joins TRBV7-9 and TRBJ2-2; D possibly corresponds to TRBD1 (6 bases). This CDR3 is 14 amino acids long. Germline values: CDR1 SEHNR, CDR2 FQNEAQ (reference sequence). The ends were cut back, 1 base at V and 4 bases at J, with 7 bases in the middle. CDR3 in DNA: TGTGCCAGCAGCTTAGACAGGGTCACCGGGGAGCTGTTTTTT. Translation gives CASSLDRVTGELFF.

This chain uses TRBV28 with TRBJ2-5; weak D call: TRBD2 (7 bases). V was shortened by 3 bases and J by 5 bases, with 13 bases between the two germline ends. Germline V gene data show CDR1 as MDHEN and CDR2 as SYDVKM. The CDR3 covers 14 residues. The CDR3 DNA reads TGTGCCAGCAGTTTGGGGGGGGCGGCGGAGACCCAGTACTTC. Protein product: CASSLGGAAETQYF.

The CDR3 protein is CASSQEHSPTYEQYF. Written as DNA, the CDR3 is TGCGCCAGCAGCCAAGAGCACAGTCCCACCTACGAGCAGTACTTC. The rearrangement joins TRBV4-1 to TRBJ2-7; D is undetermined. The V end was cut by 0 bases, the J end by 2 bases, with 11 bases between. The germline CDR1 and CDR2 sequences are MGHRA and YSYEKL. The CDR3 spans 15 residues.

This chain joins TRBV4-1 and TRBJ2-2; D tentatively fits TRBD1 or TRBD2 (5 bases each). V lost 0 bases, J lost 6 bases, and 8 bases lay in between. The CDR3 has 14 residues. The germline V gene has CDR1 MGHRA and CDR2 YSYEKL. CDR3: CASSQEGVSGELFF. As DNA, the CDR3 is TGCGCCAGCAGCCAAGAGGGGGTCTCCGGGGAGCTGTTTTTT.

Here the CDR3 reads CASSPPASGEKLFF. For the CDR3, the DNA is TGTGCCAGCAGCCCACCGGCCAGTGGGGAAAAACTGTTTTTT. The V and J genes are TRBV7-9 and TRBJ1-4; D not certain. There are 14 residues in the CDR3. Germline CDR1 reads SEHNR; CDR2 reads FQNEAQ (reference sequence). V lost 5 bases and J lost 8, with 15 bases in between.

The CDR3, as DNA: TGTGCCACCAAGCGCGGCCCGTACAATGAGCAGTTCTTC. Translation: CATKRGPYNEQFF. The chain employs TRBV6-5 and TRBJ2-1; D uncertain. Trimming shortened V by 10 bases and J by 4 bases, and 14 bases separated the two germline ends. The germline V gene has CDR1 MNHEY and CDR2 SVGAGI. The CDR3 length is 13 residues.

This clone showed up just once. This chain connects TRBV4-1 to TRBJ2-4; 7 bases align to TRBD1. CDR3 length: 17 amino acids. Looked up from germline, CDR1 is MGHRA and CDR2 is YSYEKL. The ends lost 4 bases at V and 6 bases at J; junction bases unmatched: 15. The CDR3, as DNA: TGCGCCAGCAGCCTACTAACAGGGGTTGTAGGCTTAAACATTCAGTACTTC. This codes for CASSLLTGVVGLNIQYF.

The gene calls are TRBV4-1 and TRBJ1-2, with D possibly TRBD1 on 5 matching bases. This CDR3 comprises 14 residues. The V gene lost 1 base and the J gene lost 4 bases, with 10 bases spanning the gap. CDR1 is MGHRA, CDR2 YSYEKL, per germline. CDR3 residues: CASSQGGDVYGYTF. Here the CDR3 DNA reads TGCGCCAGCAGCCAAGGGGGGGACGTCTATGGCTACACCTTC.

This clone was picked up one time. This rearrangement joins TRBV6-5 to TRBJ1-6; D is unclear. The CDR3 spans 13 residues. The germline gives CDR1 MNHEY, CDR2 SVGAGI. V was shortened by 5 bases and J by 0 bases, with 2 bases between the two germline ends. For the CDR3, the DNA is TGTGCCAGCAGTCTCTCCTATAATTCACCCCTCCACTTT. Translating gives CASSLSYNSPLHF.

The rearrangement links TRBV6-1 to TRBJ2-1, with D maybe TRBD2 (5 bases). The germline V gene has CDR1 MNHNS and CDR2 SASEGT. The CDR3 is 11 amino acids. Trimming cost V 6 bases and J 15 bases, with 15 bases left between them. CDR3 nucleotides: TGTGCCAGCAGGGGTTTCGGGGATAGGTTCTTC. It specifies CASRGFGDRFF.

This sequence joins TRBV7-2 and TRBJ2-3; possible D gene TRBD2, 6 bases. Germline CDR1 SGHTA, CDR2 FQGNSA. V was cut by 5 bases and J by 3 bases, with 15 bases left in between. The CDR3 has 15 amino acids. The CDR3 sequence is CASSLVPRGTDTQYF. CDR3 bases: TGTGCCAGCAGCCTGGTCCCGCGGGGTACAGATACGCAGTATTTT.

This sequence joins TRBV5-6 and TRBJ2-1; 9 bases align to TRBD1. Germline CDR1 and CDR2: SGHDT and YYEEEE. V lost 3 bases to trimming and J lost 6 bases; unmatched junction nucleotides: 10. The length of the CDR3 is 16 residues. CDR3 nucleotide sequence: TGTGCCAGCAGCTCCTACAGGGGGCGGGTGAGCAATGAGCAGTTCTTC. It encodes CASSSYRGRVSNEQFF.

CDR3 residues: CASSLGLNEQFF. DNA of the CDR3: TGTGCCAGTAGTCTCGGACTAAATGAGCAGTTCTTC. V gene TRBV19 combines with J gene TRBJ2-1, with D perhaps matching TRBD2 (6 bases). V lost 5 bases and J lost 7, with 9 bases in between. The germline V gene has CDR1 LNHDA and CDR2 SQIVND (reference sequence). The CDR3 extends over 12 amino acids.

CDR3 in DNA: TGCGCCAGCAGCTTGGCCGGGACCACTGGTCAGCCCCAGCATTTT. Translating it yields CASSLAGTTGQPQHF. V gene TRBV5-1 combines with J gene TRBJ1-5; D possibly corresponds to TRBD1 (5 bases). Trimming left V 0 bases short and J 6 bases short, with 13 bases between. CDR1 is SGHRS and CDR2 is YFSETQ in the germline V gene. The CDR3 has 15 amino acids.

This clone was detected a few times. V gene TRBV25-1 combines with J gene TRBJ2-1; no reliable D call. CDR3 length: 13 amino acids. Trimming pared 3 bases from V and 4 bases from J, leaving 7 bases between. Germline V gene data show CDR1 as MGHDK and CDR2 as SYGVNS. This CDR3 is CASSDTEYNEQFF. Written as DNA, the CDR3 is TGTGCCAGCAGTGATACTGAATACAATGAGCAGTTCTTC.

V gene TRBV5-3 combines with J gene TRBJ1-1; a weak D match, TRBD1 (6 bases). TRBV5-3 is reported as an ORF; its role is uncertain. This CDR3 has 16 residues. The germline V and J ends were trimmed by 0 bases and 7 bases, with 19 bases remaining between them. The DNA of the CDR3 is TGTGCCAGAAGCTTGGCAGATCACAGGGTGAGAGGTGAAGCTTTCTTT. Translation gives CARSLADHRVRGEAFF.

As DNA, the CDR3 is TGTGCCAGCAGCACCGGGACTAGCGGGAGAGAGACCCAGTACTTC. Its translation is CASSTGTSGRETQYF. This rearrangement joins TRBV5-8 to TRBJ2-5, with 14 positions matching TRBD2. The junction had 3 bases not matched to a gene; V was cut back by 4 bases and J by 4 bases. This CDR3 has 15 residues. Germline CDR1 SGHTS, CDR2 YDEGEE.